A selection of T cell receptor beta chains follows, all from one sample in a study of response to subunit inactivated influenza vaccine. TCRdb itself ran the RT-PCR reads through MiXCR, one entry per CDR3 protein. This sample has 710,000 or so distinct CDR3 sequences, with 15% to 18% found just once. The sequences come from PBMCs from blood, collected roughly 13 days after vaccination. These TCRs come from a man aged 50 to 59 who received an inactivated influenza vaccine. Both conserved end residues are trimmed from each CDR3.

j_gene	v_gene	CDR3aa
TRBJ2-3	TRBV28	ASSFEGLAGVLDTQY
TRBJ1-4	TRBV18	ASLSSEEKLF
TRBJ2-5	TRBV25-1	ASSRPGVGETQY
TRBJ2-1	TRBV21-1	AASSDLGEMDNEQF
TRBJ2-7	TRBV27	ASSGQFQANEQY
TRBJ2-5	TRBV9	ASSHSGQETQY
TRBJ1-5	TRBV20-1	SATGWGAGQPQH
TRBJ2-7	TRBV18	ASSSTSGIPHEQY
TRBJ2-3	TRBV4-2	ASSHVTSGGRTDTQY
TRBJ2-2	TRBV29-1	SVAGSATGELF
TRBJ2-5	TRBV27	ASSPGTLLGGTQY
TRBJ1-1	TRBV6-1	ASTVRGAGGVAF
TRBJ1-5	TRBV20-1	SASDGALGPQH
TRBJ1-4	TRBV10-3	ATQGANGEKLF
TRBJ2-1	TRBV2	ASSEAGGGTAADEQF
TRBJ1-1	TRBV20-1	SASDRGINTEAF
TRBJ1-4	TRBV12-3/TRBV12-4	ASSPGTIEKLF
TRBJ2-5	TRBV12-3/TRBV12-4	ASSGIQRQETQY
TRBJ2-2	TRBV20-1	SASQGRKNTGELF
TRBJ2-5	TRBV20-1	SARELQEAKETQY
TRBJ2-3	TRBV15	ATSSSGTRLPDTQY
TRBJ1-6	TRBV12-3/TRBV12-4	ASSSQSMNSPLH
TRBJ2-3	TRBV20-1	SARGLARREADTQY
TRBJ2-7	TRBV5-5	ASSVGLAPPYEQY
TRBJ2-5	TRBV28	ASSRGFLGETQY
TRBJ2-5	TRBV7-2	ASSMDRVETQY
TRBJ1-4	TRBV5-1	ASSLEGRTRLGEKLF
TRBJ2-7	TRBV7-9	ASSNHREGDYEQY
TRBJ2-4	TRBV24-1	ATSDRGRQNIQY
TRBJ2-5	TRBV27	ASSLGPGLAGVQETQY
TRBJ1-1	TRBV5-6	ASSLGTGGAGMNTEAF
TRBJ1-1	TRBV7-2	ASSLVPGSKDTEAF
TRBJ1-3	TRBV3-1	ASTRNSGNTIY
TRBJ1-3	TRBV12-3/TRBV12-4	ASSGGTGNIY
TRBJ2-3	TRBV12-3/TRBV12-4	ASSWDRETSGRTDTQY
TRBJ2-1	TRBV15	ATRRGSGSYEQF
TRBJ2-5	TRBV11-2	ASSLLQNAGRHTVGGETQY
TRBJ2-1	TRBV10-3	AISEGLAGGVANEQF
TRBJ2-5	TRBV28	ASSQLGEETQY
TRBJ2-1	TRBV4-1	ASSQVPSGRAKGVQF
TRBJ2-3	TRBV15	ATSRDLSADTQY
TRBJ2-1	TRBV9	ASSPLPRLAGYNEQF
TRBJ2-7	TRBV29-1	SVKDTRNYEQY
TRBJ2-5	TRBV11-2	ASSPTRFAQY
TRBJ2-7	TRBV12-3/TRBV12-4	ASSRTGGYYEQY
TRBJ2-5	TRBV6-1	ASRRGPTGEETQY
TRBJ1-1	TRBV12-3/TRBV12-4	ASSRSGPDTEAF
TRBJ2-7	TRBV6-1	ASTKGQGASYEQY
TRBJ1-4	TRBV6-1	ASSEQREKLF
TRBJ2-3	TRBV7-2	ASSLFGGGRTDTQY
TRBJ2-3	TRBV19	ASSMGRGRTDTQY
TRBJ2-1	TRBV28	ASSLRGLAGGVYEQF
TRBJ1-1	TRBV5-5	ASRPQGARTEAF
TRBJ2-3	TRBV29-1	SVEEGGSAGTDTQY